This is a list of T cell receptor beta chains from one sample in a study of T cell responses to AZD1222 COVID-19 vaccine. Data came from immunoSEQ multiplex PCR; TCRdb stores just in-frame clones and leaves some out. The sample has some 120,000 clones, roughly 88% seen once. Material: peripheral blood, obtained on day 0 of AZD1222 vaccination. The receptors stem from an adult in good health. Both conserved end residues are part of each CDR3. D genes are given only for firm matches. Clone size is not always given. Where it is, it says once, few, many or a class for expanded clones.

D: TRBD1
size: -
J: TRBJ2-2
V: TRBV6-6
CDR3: CASSHQMGQGPTGELFF
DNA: TGTGCCAGCAGTCACCAAATGGGACAGGGGCCCACCGGGGAGCTGTTTTTT

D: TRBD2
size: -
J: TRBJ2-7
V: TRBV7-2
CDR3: CASSSAGGYEQYF
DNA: TGTGCCAGCAGCTCCGCGGGGGGCTACGAGCAGTACTTC

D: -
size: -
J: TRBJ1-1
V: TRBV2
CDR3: CASRALIIEAFF
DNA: TGTGCCAGCAGGGCCCTAATCATAGAAGCTTTCTTT

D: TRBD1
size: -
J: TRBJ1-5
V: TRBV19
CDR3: CASKEGQGSNQPQHF
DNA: TGTGCCAGTAAGGAAGGACAGGGAAGCAATCAGCCCCAGCATTTT

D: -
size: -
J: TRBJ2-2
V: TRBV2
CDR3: CASLQGLANTGELFF
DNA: TGTGCCAGTCTACAGGGACTCGCGAACACCGGGGAGCTGTTTTTT

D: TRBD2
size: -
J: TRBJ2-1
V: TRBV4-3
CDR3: CASSHQRGADNEQFF
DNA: TGCGCCAGCAGCCACCAGCGGGGGGCGGACAATGAGCAGTTCTTC

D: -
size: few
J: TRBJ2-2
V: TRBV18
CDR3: CASSPPQRSGELFF
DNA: TGTGCCAGCTCACCACCTCAGCGGAGCGGGGAGCTGTTTTTT

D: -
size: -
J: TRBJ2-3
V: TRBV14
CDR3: CASSQVTAYQYF
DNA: TGTGCCAGCAGCCAAGTGACGGCTTATCAGTATTTT

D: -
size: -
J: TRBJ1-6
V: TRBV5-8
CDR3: CASSYGTFGSPLHF
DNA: TGTGCCAGCAGCTACGGGACATTTGGTTCACCCCTCCACTTT

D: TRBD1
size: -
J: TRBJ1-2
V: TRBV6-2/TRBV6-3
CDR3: CASSYSTDRGNRGYTF
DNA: TGTGCCAGCAGTTACTCTACCGACAGGGGGAACAGGGGCTACACCTTC

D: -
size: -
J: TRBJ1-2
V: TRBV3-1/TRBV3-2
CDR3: CASSGWGSSDGYTF
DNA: TGTGCCAGCAGCGGCTGGGGTAGTTCGGATGGCTACACCTTC

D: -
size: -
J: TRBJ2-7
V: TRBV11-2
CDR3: CASSSQLEQYF
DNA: TGTGCCAGCAGCTCTCAACTTGAGCAGTACTTC

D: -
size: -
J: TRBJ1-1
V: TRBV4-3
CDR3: CASSQDPGNTEAFF
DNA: TGCGCCAGCAGCCAAGATCCTGGGAACACTGAAGCTTTCTTT

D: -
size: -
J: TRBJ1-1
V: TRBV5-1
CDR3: CASSFQGITEAFF
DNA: TGCGCCAGCAGCTTCCAGGGAATCACTGAAGCTTTCTTT

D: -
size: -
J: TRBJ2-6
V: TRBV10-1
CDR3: CASSDVYSGANVLTF
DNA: TGCGCCAGCAGTGATGTATACTCTGGGGCCAACGTCCTGACTTTC

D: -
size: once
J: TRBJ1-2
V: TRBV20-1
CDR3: CSASSGGHGYTF
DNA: TGCAGTGCTAGTTCCGGCGGCCATGGCTACACCTTC

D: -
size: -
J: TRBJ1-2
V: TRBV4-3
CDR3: CASSQEWGRGRGYTF
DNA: TGCGCCAGCAGCCAAGAATGGGGTCGGGGACGGGGCTACACCTTC

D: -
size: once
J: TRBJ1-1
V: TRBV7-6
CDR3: CASSLEMGLNTEAFF
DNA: TGTGCCAGCAGCTTAGAGATGGGGCTAAACACTGAAGCTTTCTTT

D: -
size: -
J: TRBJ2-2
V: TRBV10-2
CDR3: CASSEPTGNTGELFF
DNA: TGCGCCAGCAGTGAGCCGACAGGGAACACCGGGGAGCTGTTTTTT

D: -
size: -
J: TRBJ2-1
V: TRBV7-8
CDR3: CASSLGGEIKFF
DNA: TGTGCCAGCAGCTTGGGCGGGGAAATTAAGTTCTTC